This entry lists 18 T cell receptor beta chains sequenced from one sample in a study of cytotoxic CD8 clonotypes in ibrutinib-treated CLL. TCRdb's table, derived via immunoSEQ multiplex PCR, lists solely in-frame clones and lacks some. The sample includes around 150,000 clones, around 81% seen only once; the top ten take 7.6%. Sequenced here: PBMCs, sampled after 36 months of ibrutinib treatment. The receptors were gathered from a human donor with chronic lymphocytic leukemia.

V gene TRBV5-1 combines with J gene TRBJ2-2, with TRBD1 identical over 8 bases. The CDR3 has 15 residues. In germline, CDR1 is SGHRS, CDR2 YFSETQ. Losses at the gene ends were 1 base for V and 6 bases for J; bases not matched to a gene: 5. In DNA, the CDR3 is TGCGCCAGCAGCTTGCTGGACAGGGCGTCCGGGGAGCTGTTTTTT. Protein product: CASSLLDRASGELFF.

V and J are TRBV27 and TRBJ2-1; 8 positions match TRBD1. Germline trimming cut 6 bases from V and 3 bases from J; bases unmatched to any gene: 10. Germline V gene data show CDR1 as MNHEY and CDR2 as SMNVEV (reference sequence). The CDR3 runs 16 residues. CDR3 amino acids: CASRPQTGGDYNEQFF. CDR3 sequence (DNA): TGTGCCAGCAGGCCCCAAACAGGGGGAGACTACAATGAGCAGTTCTTC.

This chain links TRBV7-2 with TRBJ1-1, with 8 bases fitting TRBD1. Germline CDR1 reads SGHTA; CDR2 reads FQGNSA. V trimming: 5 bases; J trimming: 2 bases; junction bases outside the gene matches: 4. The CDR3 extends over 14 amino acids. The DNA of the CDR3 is TGTGCCAGCAGCGCTCAGGGGGCTAACACTGAAGCTTTCTTT. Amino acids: CASSAQGANTEAFF.

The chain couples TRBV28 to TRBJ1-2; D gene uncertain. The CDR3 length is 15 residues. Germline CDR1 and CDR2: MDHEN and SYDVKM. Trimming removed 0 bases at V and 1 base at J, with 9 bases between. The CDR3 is CASSLWGRGNYGYTF. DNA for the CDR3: TGTGCCAGCAGTTTATGGGGTCGGGGTAACTATGGCTACACCTTC.

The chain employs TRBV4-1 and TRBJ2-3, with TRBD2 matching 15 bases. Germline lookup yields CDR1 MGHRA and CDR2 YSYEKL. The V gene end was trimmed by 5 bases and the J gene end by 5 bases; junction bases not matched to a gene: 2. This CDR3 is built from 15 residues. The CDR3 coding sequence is TGCGCCAGCAGCTGGACTAGCGGGGGGGAAGATACGCAGTATTTT. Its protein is CASSWTSGGEDTQYF.

CDR3 DNA: TGTGCCAGTAGTATAGTGGAGAGGGGAATTCGAACTAATGAAAAACTGTTTTTT. Protein: CASSIVERGIRTNEKLFF. The rearrangement uses TRBV19 and TRBJ1-4; D possibly corresponds to TRBD1 (5 bases). This CDR3 is 18 amino acids long. The V and J ends lost 1 base and 1 base respectively, with 16 bases between them. From germline, CDR1 is LNHDA and CDR2 SQIVND (reference sequence).

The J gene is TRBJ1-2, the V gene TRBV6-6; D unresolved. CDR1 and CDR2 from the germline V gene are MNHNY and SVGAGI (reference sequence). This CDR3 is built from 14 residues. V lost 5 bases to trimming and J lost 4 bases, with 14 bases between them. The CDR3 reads CASSGLVSAYGYTF. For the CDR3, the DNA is TGTGCCAGCAGTGGTCTAGTGTCAGCCTATGGCTACACCTTC.

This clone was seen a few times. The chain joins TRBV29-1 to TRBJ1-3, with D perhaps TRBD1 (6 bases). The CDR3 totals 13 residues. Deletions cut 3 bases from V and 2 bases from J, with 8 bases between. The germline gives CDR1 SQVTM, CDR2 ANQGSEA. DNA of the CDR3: TGCAGCGTTGATTACAGGGCTGGAAACACCATATATTTT. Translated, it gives CSVDYRAGNTIYF.

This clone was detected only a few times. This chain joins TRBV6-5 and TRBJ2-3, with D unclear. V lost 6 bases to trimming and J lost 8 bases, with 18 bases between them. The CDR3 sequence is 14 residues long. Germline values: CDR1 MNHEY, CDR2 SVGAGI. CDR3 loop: CASSDTGRSVTQYF. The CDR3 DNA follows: TGTGCCAGCAGCGATACGGGCCGGTCAGTTACGCAGTATTTT.

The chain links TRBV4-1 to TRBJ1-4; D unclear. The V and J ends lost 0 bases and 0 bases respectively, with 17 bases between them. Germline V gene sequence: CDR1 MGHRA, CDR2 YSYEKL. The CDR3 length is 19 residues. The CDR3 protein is CASSQDVGFSTATNEKLFF. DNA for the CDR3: TGCGCCAGCAGCCAAGATGTGGGTTTCTCCACCGCAACTAATGAAAAACTGTTTTTT.

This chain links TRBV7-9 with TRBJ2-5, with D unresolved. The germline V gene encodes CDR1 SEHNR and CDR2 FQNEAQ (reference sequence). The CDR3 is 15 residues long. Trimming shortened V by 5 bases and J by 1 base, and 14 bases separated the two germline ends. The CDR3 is CASSPILDAQETQYF. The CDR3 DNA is TGTGCCAGCAGCCCGATCCTGGATGCCCAAGAGACCCAGTACTTC.

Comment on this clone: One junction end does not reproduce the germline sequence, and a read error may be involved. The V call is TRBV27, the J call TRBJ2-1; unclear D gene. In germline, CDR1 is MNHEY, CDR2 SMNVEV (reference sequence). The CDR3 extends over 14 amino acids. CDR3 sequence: CASSLSRWPQSQFF. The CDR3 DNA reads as TGTGCCAGCAGTCTATCCCGTTGGCCGCAGAGCCAGTTCTTC.

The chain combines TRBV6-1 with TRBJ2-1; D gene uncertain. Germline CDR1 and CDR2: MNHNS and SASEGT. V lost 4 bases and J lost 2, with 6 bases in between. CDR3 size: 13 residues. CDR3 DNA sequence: TGTGCCAGCAGTGCCCAGCCCTACAATGAGCAGTTCTTC. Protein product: CASSAQPYNEQFF.

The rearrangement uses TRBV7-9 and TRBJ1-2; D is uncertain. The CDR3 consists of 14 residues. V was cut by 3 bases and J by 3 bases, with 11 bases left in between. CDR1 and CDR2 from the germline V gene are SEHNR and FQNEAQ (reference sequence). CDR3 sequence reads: CASSLAGRHYGYTF. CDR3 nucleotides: TGTGCCAGCAGCTTGGCCGGACGGCACTATGGCTACACCTTC.

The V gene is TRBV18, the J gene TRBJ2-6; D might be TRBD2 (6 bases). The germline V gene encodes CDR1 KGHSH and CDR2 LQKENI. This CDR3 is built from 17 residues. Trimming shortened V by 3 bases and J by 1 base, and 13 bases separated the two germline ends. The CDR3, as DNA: TGTGCCAGCTCACCGCCGCCAGGGACTTCTGGGGCCAACGTCCTGACTTTC. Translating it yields CASSPPPGTSGANVLTF.

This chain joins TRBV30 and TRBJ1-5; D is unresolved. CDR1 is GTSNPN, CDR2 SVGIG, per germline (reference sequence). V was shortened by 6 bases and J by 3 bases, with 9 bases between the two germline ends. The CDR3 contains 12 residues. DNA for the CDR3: TGTGCCTGTGGACTGTACAATCAGCCCCAGCATTTT. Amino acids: CACGLYNQPQHF.

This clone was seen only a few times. CDR3 bases: TGTGCCAGCAGTGACTTCTCAGGGGACAATGAGCAGTTCTTC. Protein product: CASSDFSGDNEQFF. V gene TRBV6-4 combines with J gene TRBJ2-1, with D perhaps TRBD1 (6 bases). V shed 1 base and J shed 5 bases, with 9 bases lying between them. The CDR3 runs 14 residues. The germline V gene has CDR1 MRHNA and CDR2 SNTAGT.

CDR3 sequence reads: CASRGDREPEAFF. CDR3 nucleotides: TGCGCCAGCAGAGGGGACAGGGAACCTGAAGCTTTCTTT. The gene calls are TRBV5-1 and TRBJ1-1; 9 bases fit TRBD1. With 5 bases clipped from V and 6 bases from J, the junction kept 5 bases outside the gene matches. CDR3 length equals 13 residues. Germline V lookup: CDR1 SGHRS, CDR2 YFSETQ.